This TCR beta chain is from a study of early stage breast cancer tumors. Data came from immunoSEQ multiplex PCR; TCRdb stores just in-frame clones and leaves some out. The profile shows around 31,000 clones, around 75% of them singletons. The CDR3 contains 13 residues. V shed 1 base and J shed 2 bases, with 6 bases lying between them. Germline values: CDR1 SGDLS, CDR2 YYNGEE. This receptor was taken from a person in their 40s with breast cancer. This chain links TRBV9 with TRBJ2-5; D gene uncertain. Sequencing input: blood. The CDR3 nucleotides are TGTGCCAGCAGCGTACCTACACAAGAGACCCAGTACTTC. Its protein product is CASSVPTQETQYF.